The entry below describes one TCR beta chain. These data belong to a study of T-cell memory formation after mild COVID-19. Study at large: The TCR clusters were mostly specific to one donor.

Germline V CDR1 and CDR2: MNHNS, SASEGT. The CDR3 is 16 amino acids. After removal of 4 bases from V and 6 bases from J, the junction contained 12 bases not matched to a gene. cDNA libraries for TCR alpha and TCR beta, carrying sample barcodes and UMIs, came from 5'RACE with constant-segment primers. TCRdb reprocessed the 5' RACE reads via MiXCR and lists one record per CDR3 protein. Among about 160,000 distinct CDR3 sequences listed, about a third were seen once. The TCR sequence derives from an adult woman who had mild COVID-19 (a few samples of this study predate the infection). Cell type and time point are not known. The sample comprised PBMCs or a T cell subset sorted from them (not recorded which). The chain employs TRBV6-1 and TRBJ2-1; 7 nucleotides line up with TRBD2. Here the CDR3 reads CASSVGYAGDGNEQFF. The CDR3 nucleotides read TGTGCCAGCAGTGTCGGTTATGCGGGAGATGGCAATGAGCAGTTCTTC.